The sample holds many counts of the clone carrying this T cell receptor (beta chain). Its specificity is unknown. Original processing notes: For papillary thyroid cancer, a distant-metastasis classifier was constructed from CDR3 differences observed across clinicopathological groups. TCRdb re-analyzed the PCR reads through MiXCR. The V and J calls were determined by TCRdb, not by the authors. Here the sample spans about 93,000 clones, about 13% being singletons. These data are taken from a study of metastatic and nonmetastatic thyroid tumors. Not a single patient had been given any form of treatment at any point before undergoing thyroid surgery. Findings and caveats of the study: According to reports, the diversity of TCR beta was significantly higher in malignant thyroid tumors than in benign nodules, and this held in both blood and tumor samples.

The CDR3 extends over 13 amino acids. Germline CDR1 SGHTS, CDR2 YDEGEE. Trimming pared 1 base from V and 5 bases from J, leaving 9 bases between. Sequenced sample: blood. The receptor's source is a female donor with papillary thyroid cancer or a benign thyroid nodule (not recorded which). Some clones in this sample may be carry-over from other donors' samples. The chain combines TRBV5-8 with TRBJ1-2; D gene unclear. The CDR3, as DNA: TGTGCCAGCAGCTTGTCCGGGGAATATGGCTACACCTTC. This gives the protein CASSLSGEYGYTF.